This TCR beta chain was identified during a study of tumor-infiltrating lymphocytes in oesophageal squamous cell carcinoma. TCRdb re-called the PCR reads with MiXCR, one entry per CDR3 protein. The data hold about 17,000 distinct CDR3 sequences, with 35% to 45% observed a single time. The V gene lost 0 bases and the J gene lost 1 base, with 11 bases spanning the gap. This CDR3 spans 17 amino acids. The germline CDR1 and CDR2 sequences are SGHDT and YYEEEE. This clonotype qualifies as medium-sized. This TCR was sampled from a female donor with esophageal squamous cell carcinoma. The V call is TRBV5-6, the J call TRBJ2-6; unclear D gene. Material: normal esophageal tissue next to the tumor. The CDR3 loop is CASSLGEVRSGANVLTF. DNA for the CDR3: TGTGCCAGCAGCTTGGGCGAGGTGCGATCTGGGGCCAACGTCCTGACTTTC.